Each of the 7 T cell receptor beta chains below was sequenced from the same sample in a study of blood T cells in healthy people across ages. Next came a second PCR, run for roughly 6 to 11 cycles, which used a sample-barcoded 5' primer along with a J-beta primer mix. TCRdb ran MiXCR on the 5' RACE reads and lists one entry per CDR3 protein. The sample yields about 1,400,000 distinct CDR3 sequences, 45% to 70% seen once. Sequenced material: blood. The source is a man younger than 35 in good health.

This clonotype was counted only a few times. J is TRBJ1-1 and V is TRBV12-3 or TRBV12-4, with 7 bases lining up with TRBD1. The CDR3 has 12 amino acids. V trimming: 5 bases; J trimming: 3 bases; junction bases outside the gene matches: 0. The CDR3 bases are TGTGCCAGCAGTACAGGGGACACTGAAGCTTTCTTT. Its protein product is CASSTGDTEAFF.

The rearrangement uses TRBV7-9 and TRBJ2-3; 11 bases are a match to TRBD2. V dropped 4 bases and J dropped 5; count of bases not matched to a gene: 14. Germline CDR1 is SEHNR and CDR2 is FQNEAQ (reference sequence). CDR3 length equals 18 residues. The CDR3: CASSYLVGTSGGGDTQYF. The DNA for the CDR3 is TGTGCCAGCAGCTACTTAGTAGGGACTAGCGGTGGTGGAGATACGCAGTATTTT.

This clonotype has only one observation. The chain combines TRBV13 with TRBJ2-5; D is unresolved. Gene TRBJ2-7 matches the end of the DNA better, so the J call may be wrong. The CDR3 sequence is 14 residues long. Germline lookup yields CDR1 PRHDT and CDR2 FYEKMQ (reference sequence). The CDR3 reads CASSFSVSSDEQYF. For the CDR3, the DNA is TGTGCCAGCAGCTTTTCGGTGTCGTCGGACGAGCAGTACTTC.

V usage is TRBV20-1 and J usage is TRBJ1-2; 9 bases match TRBD1. The CDR3 is 12 residues long. Germline V gene sequence: CDR1 DFQATT, CDR2 SNEGSKA (reference sequence). The V and J ends lost 4 bases and 6 bases, in that order; junction bases with no gene match: 3. CDR3 in amino acids: CSATRTGDGYTF. CDR3 DNA: TGCAGTGCTACTAGGACAGGGGATGGCTACACCTTC.

This chain joins TRBV5-6 and TRBJ2-1, with D possibly matching TRBD2 (6 bases). CDR1 SGHDT and CDR2 YYEEEE come from the germline V gene. The CDR3 totals 12 residues. Trimming pared 1 base from V and 9 bases from J, leaving 8 bases between. The CDR3 here is CASSLWEVEQFF. The CDR3 nucleotides are TGTGCCAGCAGCTTGTGGGAGGTTGAGCAGTTCTTC.

Concerning this clonotype: The DNA is omitted, as the CDR3 cannot be located on it reliably, and the CDR3 follows TCRdb's listing. The V gene is TRBV5-1, the J gene TRBJ2-7; the table's D call, TRBD1, has no DNA check behind it. The CDR3 region is 15 residues in length, termini included. Germline CDR1 is SGHRS and CDR2 is YFSETQ. CDR3 sequence: CASILERGQMYEQYF.

CDR3 loop: CASSLDLAGVGYNEQFF. CDR3 DNA sequence: TGTGCCAGCAGCCTAGATCTAGCGGGAGTGGGGTACAATGAGCAGTTCTTC. The rearrangement uses TRBV3-1 and TRBJ2-1; TRBD2 agrees at 10 bases. Germline-derived CDR1 and CDR2 are LGHDT and YNNKEL (reference sequence). The V gene end was trimmed by 4 bases and the J gene end by 4 bases; junction bases not matched to a gene: 10. The CDR3 has 17 amino acids.